This T cell receptor (beta chain) was captured in a study of radiotherapy plus CTLA-4 blockade in lung cancer. Study background: Patients showed objective responses in about 20% of cases and disease control in under 35%. Study-wide results and caveats: Dynamics of early blood T cell clones, together with interferon-beta, were reportedly the best predictors of response. Following radiotherapy plus ipilimumab, tumor-derived TCR clones expanded in the blood.

On this clone: Its antigen remains unidentified.

Chemo-refractory metastatic non-small-cell lung cancer patients received focal radiation with ipilimumab CTLA-4 blockade. Only in-frame clones appear in the TCRdb table, and some are missing; sequencing was by immunoSEQ multiplex PCR. The sample carries more than 80,000 clones, more than 75% recorded once. This CDR3 comprises 16 residues. V dropped 3 bases and J dropped 7; count of bases not matched to a gene: 9. CDR1 and CDR2 from the germline V gene are SGHTA and FQGTGA. V is TRBV7-3 and J is TRBJ2-1; 10 bases agree with TRBD1. The source was peripheral blood, collected from a patient treated with radiotherapy plus ipilimumab. This receptor was obtained from a human donor with non-small cell lung cancer that progressed on radiotherapy plus ipilimumab. Some clones in this sample may be carry-over from other donors' samples. This CDR3 is CASSFGPGQGRNEQFF. The CDR3 coding sequence is TGTGCCAGCAGCTTCGGTCCGGGACAGGGGAGGAATGAGCAGTTCTTC.